This passage covers 21 T cell receptor beta chains from one sample sequenced in a study of shared clonotypes between healthy human individuals. Libraries were prepared by immunoSEQ multiplex PCR; TCRdb keeps only in-frame clonotypes and omits some of them. Among millions of clones listed, just over 90% were seen once. Sample: naive CD4+ T cells sorted from blood. Subset specified: CD45RA+ positively selected. The receptors were gathered from a man aged 18 to 30 in good health.

This chain connects TRBV6-1 to TRBJ1-5, with D hard to call. Trimming took 2 bases from V and 7 from J, leaving 9 bases between them. The V gene's germline CDR1 is MNHNS and CDR2 SASEGT. There are 13 residues in the CDR3. The CDR3 DNA sequence: TGTGCCAGCAGTGAAAACGGGGTGCAGCCCCAGCATTTT. Protein: CASSENGVQPQHF.

A remark on this clone: Other DNA sequences within the sample encode an identical CDR3. V is TRBV6-6 and J is TRBJ1-5; the D is unclear. Looked up from germline, CDR1 is MNHNY and CDR2 is SVGAGI (reference sequence). This CDR3 is 13 amino acids long. V was trimmed by 4 bases and J by 0 bases, leaving 4 bases between them. This chain's CDR3 is CASSSNSNQPQHF. The CDR3 DNA is TGTGCCAGCAGTTCTAATAGCAATCAGCCCCAGCATTTT.

This sequence joins TRBV5-1 and TRBJ1-3; D gene ambiguous. V was trimmed by 3 bases and J by 4 bases, leaving 11 bases between them. CDR1 is SGHRS, CDR2 YFSETQ, per germline. CDR3 length: 14 residues. Here the CDR3 DNA reads TGCGCCAGCAGCTGGGCCGGGCAGGGAAACACCATATATTTT. Translating gives CASSWAGQGNTIYF.

There are a few counts of this clone. The chain employs TRBV28 and TRBJ1-2; no reliable D call. This CDR3 is built from 14 residues. The germline V gene has CDR1 MDHEN and CDR2 SYDVKM. V lost 4 bases and J lost 4, with 13 bases in between. The CDR3 region has the DNA TGTGCCAGCAGTTCCGGGATAGGCCCCTATGGCTACACCTTC. It codes for CASSSGIGPYGYTF.

This chain uses TRBV10-3 with TRBJ2-3, with 10 bases lining up with TRBD2. With 6 bases clipped from V and 1 base from J, the junction kept 4 bases outside the gene matches. In germline, CDR1 is ENHRY, CDR2 SYGVKD. CDR3 size: 15 residues. In DNA, the CDR3 is TGTGCCATCAGGACCGGGACTAGCGGCACAGATACGCAGTATTTT. This sequence encodes CAIRTGTSGTDTQYF.

The chain uses TRBV7-9 and TRBJ1-2; the match to TRBD1 covers 9 bases. Germline values: CDR1 SEHNR, CDR2 FQNEAQ (reference sequence). The V and J ends lost 2 bases and 8 bases, in that order; junction bases with no gene match: 3. The CDR3 spans 13 residues. CDR3 region: CASSLPGQGGYTF. CDR3 sequence (DNA): TGTGCCAGCAGCTTACCGGGACAGGGCGGCTACACCTTC. Supplemented by reference TRBV7-9 and TRBJ1-2, the full variable domain reads DTGVSQNPRHKITKRGQNVTFRCDPISEHNRLYWYRQTLGQGPEFLTYFQNEAQLEKSRLLSDRFSAERPKGSFSTLEIQRTEQGDSAMYLCASSLPGQGGYTFGSGTRLTVV.

Comments on this clone: Within the sample, other DNA sequences also encode this same CDR3. V and J are TRBV5-6 and TRBJ1-2, with TRBD1 as a possible D gene (6 bases). The CDR3 totals 14 residues. The germline V gene has CDR1 SGHDT and CDR2 YYEEEE. V lost 0 bases, J lost 7 bases, and 13 bases lay in between. The CDR3 region is CASSLAGGLGGYTF. CDR3 bases: TGTGCCAGCAGCTTGGCCGGGGGGCTTGGTGGCTACACCTTC.

The count of this clone is one. V is TRBV5-1 and J is TRBJ2-7; perhaps TRBD2 as D (5 bases). Germline V lookup: CDR1 SGHRS, CDR2 YFSETQ. V was cut by 0 bases and J by 3 bases, with 7 bases left in between. CDR3 length: 13 amino acids. The CDR3 region has the DNA TGCGCCAGCAGCTTGGAAGAGGGCTACGAGCAGTACTTC. Its translation is CASSLEEGYEQYF.

This chain links TRBV27 with TRBJ1-1; weak D call: TRBD1 (5 bases). Trimming cost V 7 bases and J 1 base, with 13 bases left between them. CDR1 is MNHEY, CDR2 SMNVEV, per germline (reference sequence). The CDR3 spans 14 residues. The CDR3 sequence: CASTPGGKNTEAFF. The CDR3, as DNA: TGTGCCAGCACCCCGGGGGGTAAGAACACTGAAGCTTTCTTT.

This clone was recorded only once. The J gene is TRBJ2-4, the V gene TRBV6-1, with TRBD2 identical over 16 bases. CDR1 and CDR2 from the germline V gene are MNHNS and SASEGT. J was trimmed by 5 bases and V by 4 bases; bases with no gene match: 2. This CDR3 spans 16 amino acids. The CDR3 protein is CASSGGLAGGENIQYF. Written as DNA, the CDR3 is TGTGCCAGCAGTGGGGGACTAGCGGGAGGGGAAAACATTCAGTACTTC.

The gene calls are TRBV10-3 and TRBJ2-5; 11 positions agree with TRBD2. The J segment lost 3 bases and the V segment lost 6 bases, leaving 6 bases of the junction unmatched. The CDR3 has 15 amino acids. From germline, CDR1 is ENHRY and CDR2 SYGVKD. The CDR3 is CAISDGTSGKETQYF. The CDR3 region has the DNA TGTGCCATCAGCGACGGGACTAGCGGAAAAGAGACCCAGTACTTC.

As concerns this clone: Other DNA sequences in the same sample also yield this CDR3. This sequence joins TRBV10-3 and TRBJ2-7, with 12 bases matching TRBD2. The CDR3 spans 15 residues. Germline loops: CDR1 ENHRY, CDR2 SYGVKD. The ends lost 7 bases at V and 2 bases at J; junction bases unmatched: 6. This chain's CDR3 is CAITPGLAGTYEQYF. CDR3 in DNA: TGTGCCATCACCCCCGGACTAGCGGGAACCTACGAGCAGTACTTC.

Only one count was recorded for this clone. This chain uses TRBV11-2 with TRBJ2-7; TRBD2 matches at 7 bases. The CDR3 spans 16 residues. From germline, CDR1 is SGHAT and CDR2 FQNNGV. V lost 4 bases and J lost 2; bases outside the gene matches: 11. The CDR3 nucleotides are TGTGCCAGCAGCTCCCTGTCTAGCGGCCCACCCTACGAGCAGTACTTC. It translates to CASSSLSSGPPYEQYF. Full variable domain (outside the CDR3, taken from reference TRBV11-2 and TRBJ2-7): EAGVAQSPRYKIIEKRQSVAFWCNPISGHATLYWYQQILGQGPKLLIQFQNNGVVDDSQLPKDRFSAERLKGVDSTLKIQPAKLEDSAVYLCASSSLSSGPPYEQYFGPGTRLTVT.

About this clone: Other DNA sequences of this sample code for an identical CDR3. This chain connects TRBV10-3 to TRBJ2-7; D not resolved. The CDR3 is made up of 12 amino acids. Germline loops: CDR1 ENHRY, CDR2 SYGVKD. V lost 0 bases to trimming and J lost 4 bases, with 4 bases between them. CDR3 loop: CAISESGYEQYF. In nucleotides, the CDR3 is TGTGCCATCAGTGAGTCCGGGTACGAGCAGTACTTC.

The chain links TRBV28 to TRBJ1-2, with 10 positions matching TRBD1. Losses at the gene ends were 3 bases for V and 4 bases for J; bases not matched to a gene: 8. Germline CDR1 MDHEN, CDR2 SYDVKM. CDR3 length: 16 residues. The CDR3 loop is CASSFPRQGAIYGYTF. The CDR3 region has the DNA TGTGCCAGCAGTTTTCCGAGACAGGGGGCGATCTATGGCTACACCTTC.

This rearrangement joins TRBV5-1 to TRBJ1-1, with 8 bases matching TRBD1. The germline CDR1 and CDR2 sequences are SGHRS and YFSETQ. The V and J ends lost 4 bases and 1 base, in that order; junction bases with no gene match: 9. The CDR3 extends over 16 amino acids. For the CDR3, the DNA is TGCGCCAGCAGCATTCGTCCCGGGACAGGGAACACTGAAGCTTTCTTT. Its protein is CASSIRPGTGNTEAFF.

The chain uses TRBV7-2 and TRBJ2-5; tentatively, D is TRBD1 (5 bases). The CDR3 sequence is 14 residues long. The ends were cut back, 7 bases at V and 5 bases at J, with 17 bases in the middle. The germline CDR1 and CDR2 sequences are SGHTA and FQGNSA. CDR3 residues: CASTMAGLFETQYF. CDR3 coding DNA: TGTGCCAGCACCATGGCAGGGCTCTTCGAGACCCAGTACTTC.

As regards this clone: This specimen includes other DNA sequences encoding the same CDR3. V and J are TRBV6-5 and TRBJ2-1, with D hard to call. The CDR3 is 12 residues long. The germline gives CDR1 MNHEY, CDR2 SVGAGI. V gave up 4 bases and J gave up 8 bases, with 9 bases separating them. The CDR3 is CASSSPGDEQFF. The CDR3 bases are TGTGCCAGCAGTTCCCCTGGGGATGAGCAGTTCTTC.

V and J are TRBV5-4 and TRBJ2-2, with a weak D call TRBD1 (6 bases). The CDR3 is 15 amino acids. The V gene's germline CDR1 is SGHNT and CDR2 YYREEE (reference sequence). Deletions cut 2 bases from V and 3 bases from J, with 11 bases between. The CDR3: CASSLDRMDTGELFF. In DNA form, the CDR3 reads TGTGCCAGCAGCTTAGACAGGATGGACACCGGGGAGCTGTTTTTT. Drawing the rest from reference TRBV5-4 and TRBJ2-2, the complete variable domain is ETGVTQSPTHLIKTRGQQVTLRCSSQSGHNTVSWYQQALGQGPQFIFQYYREEENGRGNFPPRFSGLQFPNYSSELNVNALELDDSALYLCASSLDRMDTGELFFGEGSRLTVL.

The rearrangement links TRBV15 to TRBJ2-5, with D tentatively TRBD1 or TRBD2 (6 bases each). Trimming took 0 bases from V and 6 from J, leaving 14 bases between them. The length of the CDR3 is 15 residues. Per germline, CDR1 LNHNV and CDR2 YYDKDF (reference sequence). CDR3 sequence: CATSRDGGRGKTQYF. CDR3 in DNA: TGTGCCACCAGCAGAGATGGGGGGCGCGGGAAGACCCAGTACTTC.

The V and J genes are TRBV2 and TRBJ2-3, with 10 bases that match TRBD2. The CDR3 covers 15 residues. V lost 4 bases and J lost 4; bases outside the gene matches: 5. The V gene's germline CDR1 is SNHLY and CDR2 FYNNEI. The CDR3 loop is CASSASGGAADTQYF. Here the CDR3 DNA reads TGTGCCAGCAGTGCGAGCGGGGGGGCCGCAGATACGCAGTATTTT.